This TCR beta chain was captured in a study of blood T cell repertoires in COVID-19. CDR1 and CDR2 from the germline V gene are SGDLS and YYNGEE. The V and J ends lost 4 bases and 7 bases, in that order; junction bases with no gene match: 6. CDR3 length: 15 residues. The count of this clone is one. Assay: immunoSEQ multiplex PCR; the TCRdb copy retains only in-frame clones and omits some. Of over 80,000 clones listed, less than 85% are singletons. This TCR was recovered from a woman at least 80 years old with active or convalescent COVID-19. The rearrangement joins TRBV9 to TRBJ2-1; 12 bases are shared with TRBD2. Sequences were obtained from peripheral blood. The CDR3 nucleotides are TGTGCCAGCAGCCGACTAGCGGGAGTGTGGAATGAGCAGTTCTTC. The encoded protein is CASSRLAGVWNEQFF.